Shown below are 21 T cell receptor beta chains from a single sample sequenced in a study of T cell repertoires in cytomegalovirus infection. MiXCR was run by TCRdb on the reads, yielding one entry per CDR3 protein. Of 55,000 to 70,000 distinct CDR3 sequences detected, 20% to 25% appear once; the ten largest clones hold roughly 80%. For these receptors, no antigen is known. The sample comprised PBMCs, sequenced either directly or after in vitro stimulation (not recorded which). Receptors were obtained from a human donor in good health (CMV status not recorded). Some clones in this sample may be carry-over from other donors' samples.

This clonotype has a handful of counts. The chain carries TRBV12-3 or TRBV12-4 and TRBJ2-2, with D maybe TRBD1 (5 bases). V dropped 6 bases and J dropped 0 bases, with 14 bases sitting between them. This CDR3 is 16 amino acids long. The CDR3 DNA follows: TGTGCCAGCAGCAGGGTCCAGGCCTCGAACACCGGGGAGCTGTTTTTT. Translation: CASSRVQASNTGELFF.

This clonotype was detected ten times or more. This rearrangement joins TRBV7-8 to TRBJ2-1; 7 nucleotides agree with TRBD1. The CDR3 has 16 amino acids. From germline, CDR1 is SGHVS and CDR2 FQNEAQ. J lost 0 bases, V lost 1 base, and 3 bases had no gene match. As DNA, the CDR3 is TGTGCCAGCAGCTTAGGGGCAGGGGGCTCCTACAATGAGCAGTTCTTC. It translates to CASSLGAGGSYNEQFF.

Only a few counts were recorded for this clonotype. V and J are TRBV12-3 or TRBV12-4 and TRBJ2-5, with TRBD1 identical over 7 bases. The CDR3 is 16 residues long. V lost 2 bases and J lost 4; bases outside the gene matches: 10. DNA of the CDR3: TGTGCCAGCAGTTTACAAGACAGGGCATTCCTAGAGACCCAGTACTTC. This codes for CASSLQDRAFLETQYF.

This clonotype appeared a few times. The rearrangement joins TRBV28 to TRBJ2-3, with D possibly TRBD2 on 5 matching bases. Germline values: CDR1 MDHEN, CDR2 SYDVKM. Trimming pared 3 bases from V and 4 bases from J, leaving 14 bases between. CDR3 length: 15 residues. The CDR3: CASSFHDGGPDTQYF. In nucleotides, the CDR3 is TGTGCCAGCAGTTTCCATGATGGAGGCCCAGATACGCAGTATTTT.

The gene calls are TRBV29-1 and TRBJ1-2, with 9 bases matching TRBD1. The CDR3 loop spans 13 amino acids. The V and J ends lost 3 bases and 7 bases, in that order; junction bases with no gene match: 6. The germline V gene encodes CDR1 SQVTM and CDR2 ANQGSEA. CDR3 region: CSVDGTGGPGYTF. CDR3 DNA sequence: TGCAGCGTTGATGGTACAGGGGGCCCTGGCTACACCTTC.

V usage is TRBV11-2 and J usage is TRBJ2-1, with D possibly being TRBD1 or TRBD2 (5 bases each). The germline V and J ends were trimmed by 7 bases and 2 bases, with 12 bases remaining between them. The CDR3 totals 14 residues. Germline CDR1 SGHAT, CDR2 FQNNGV. DNA for the CDR3: TGTGCCAGCAACCCCGGGGACGCCTACAATGAGCAGTTCTTC. The encoded protein is CASNPGDAYNEQFF.

This sequence joins TRBV7-3 and TRBJ2-1; 7 bases line up with TRBD1. J lost 10 bases, V lost 3 bases, and 3 bases had no gene match. The length of the CDR3 is 12 residues. Germline CDR1 reads SGHTA; CDR2 reads FQGTGA. The CDR3 DNA reads TGTGCCAGCAGCTTGCCGGGACAGGAGCAGTTCTTC. Amino acid sequence: CASSLPGQEQFF.

This clonotype was found a few times. V gene TRBV20-1 combines with J gene TRBJ2-2; D is possibly TRBD1 or TRBD2 (5 bases each). V shed 3 bases and J shed 2 bases, with 10 bases lying between them. The CDR3 is made up of 14 amino acids. Germline V lookup: CDR1 DFQATT, CDR2 SNEGSKA (reference sequence). In nucleotides, the CDR3 is TGCAGTGCTAGGGGGGTGCAAAACACCGGGGAGCTGTTTTTT. It translates to CSARGVQNTGELFF.

A few counts support this clonotype. The J gene is TRBJ1-2, the V gene TRBV3-1; no firm D call. The germline V and J ends were trimmed by 4 bases and 1 base, with 7 bases remaining between them. CDR3 length: 13 amino acids. The germline gives CDR1 LGHDT, CDR2 YNNKEL (reference sequence). CDR3 sequence (DNA): TGTGCCAGCAGCCCGTCCTATAACTATGGCTACACCTTC. The encoded protein is CASSPSYNYGYTF.

This clonotype appeared a few times. CDR3 residues: CASSIEYRRNQPQHF. The DNA for the CDR3 is TGTGCCAGTAGTATAGAGTACAGGCGCAATCAGCCCCAGCATTTT. The chain is built from TRBV19 and TRBJ1-5; D might be TRBD1 (5 bases). V lost 0 bases and J 2 bases, leaving 8 bases between the germline ends. CDR1 LNHDA and CDR2 SQIVND come from the germline V gene (reference sequence). The CDR3 runs to 15 residues.

In regard to this clonotype: A much larger clone differs by one base, so this may be a read error. The rearrangement joins TRBV7-2 to TRBJ1-4, with 7 bases matching TRBD1. CDR3 length equals 15 residues. Unmatched junction bases numbered 6, after V lost 1 base and J lost 7 bases. Germline V gene lookup returns CDR1 SGHTA and CDR2 FQGNSA. CDR3 protein: CASSLEGQSREKLFF. The CDR3 coding sequence is TGTGCCAGCAGCTTAGAGGGACAGTCGCGTGAAAAACTGTTTTTT. The full variable domain, its missing parts supplied by reference TRBV7-2 and TRBJ1-4, is GAGVSQSPSNKVTEKGKDVELRCDPISGHTALYWYRQSLGQGLEFLIYFQGNSAPDKSGLPSDRFSAERTGGSVSTLTIQRTQQEDSAVYLCASSLEGQSREKLFFGSGTQLSVL.

This clonotype occurred many times. The chain uses TRBV18 and TRBJ2-5, with D perhaps TRBD1 (6 bases). Trimming took 5 bases from V and 4 from J, leaving 26 bases between them. This CDR3 is built from 18 residues. Looked up from germline, CDR1 is KGHSH and CDR2 is LQKENI. The CDR3 protein is CASSSPRGANTRGETQYF. CDR3 coding DNA: TGTGCCAGCTCATCCCCAAGGGGAGCGAATACCAGGGGAGAGACCCAGTACTTC.

Ten or more counts support this clonotype. The V gene is TRBV28, the J gene TRBJ2-7; 9 bases align to TRBD2. Losses at the gene ends were 8 bases for V and 7 bases for J; bases not matched to a gene: 9. Germline assignment: CDR1 MDHEN and CDR2 SYDVKM. CDR3 length: 13 amino acids. The CDR3 region is CASGIAGVGEQYF. CDR3 DNA: TGTGCCAGCGGAATAGCGGGAGTAGGGGAGCAGTACTTC.

This clonotype was seen only a few times. The chain carries TRBV6-6 and TRBJ1-2; no clear D. CDR1 MNHNY and CDR2 SVGAGI come from the germline V gene (reference sequence). CDR3 size: 15 residues. V was clipped by 0 bases and J by 1 base, with 9 bases between them. The CDR3 sequence: CASSYSTWGNYGYTF. The CDR3 region has the DNA TGTGCCAGCAGTTACTCGACTTGGGGTAACTATGGCTACACCTTC.

This chain uses TRBV10-3 with TRBJ2-7; D is perhaps TRBD1 or TRBD2 (5 bases each). Trimming removed 4 bases at V and 5 bases at J, with 15 bases between. Per the germline V gene, CDR1 is ENHRY and CDR2 is SYGVKD. The CDR3 is 14 amino acids. The CDR3 region has the DNA TGTGCCATCAGTGCTGGCAGGGACGTGAACGAGCAGTACTTC. Protein: CAISAGRDVNEQYF.

As concerns this clonotype: Mismatch with germline at one junction end may stem from a read error. The gene calls are TRBV20-1 and TRBJ1-2; D gene unclear. CDR1 and CDR2 (germline): DFQATT, SNEGSKA (reference sequence). There are 13 residues in the CDR3. The chain's CDR3 is CSARDAGNYGYTF. The CDR3 DNA follows: TGCAGTGCAAGAGACGCAGGAAACTATGGCTACACCTTC.

The V call is TRBV9, the J call TRBJ2-3, with TRBD2 identical over 8 bases. The CDR3 is 15 residues long. The V segment lost 3 bases and the J segment 3 bases; nucleotides outside the gene matches: 6. Germline V gene sequence: CDR1 SGDLS, CDR2 YYNGEE. The CDR3 DNA reads TGTGCCAGCAGCGGGACTAGCCGCCAAACAGATACGCAGTATTTT. Translating it yields CASSGTSRQTDTQYF.

The gene calls are TRBV9 and TRBJ2-1, with D uncertain. The CDR3 extends over 14 amino acids. Trimming removed 0 bases from V and 9 bases from J, with 13 bases in between. The germline V gene encodes CDR1 SGDLS and CDR2 YYNGEE. The CDR3 loop is CASSVVLYGTEQFF. CDR3 bases: TGTGCCAGCAGCGTAGTCCTTTATGGCACTGAGCAGTTCTTC.

This clonotype has just a few counts. V gene TRBV23-1 combines with J gene TRBJ1-5, with TRBD1 matching 7 bases. TRBV23-1 is assigned to the ORF class and has an uncertain function. This CDR3 spans 16 amino acids. The ends lost 4 bases at V and 0 bases at J; junction bases unmatched: 6. CDR3 loop: CASSPRQGHSNQPQHF. The CDR3, as DNA: TGCGCCAGCAGTCCGCGACAGGGCCATAGCAATCAGCCCCAGCATTTT.

The chain employs TRBV6-1 and TRBJ2-5; either TRBD1 or TRBD2 may supply D (5 bases each). Germline CDR1 reads MNHNS; CDR2 reads SASEGT. The CDR3 length is 12 residues. Trimming took off 7 bases at V and 3 bases at J, with 9 bases between the two ends. The DNA for the CDR3 is TGTGCCAGCAAGGGACCAAAAGAGACCCAGTACTTC. It translates to CASKGPKETQYF.

This clonotype came up a few times. This chain uses TRBV6-2 or TRBV6-3 with TRBJ2-3, with a possible D match to TRBD1 (5 bases). Germline CDR1 MNHEY, CDR2 SVGEGT. This CDR3 contains 15 residues. The V gene lost 2 bases and the J gene lost 2 bases, with 11 bases spanning the gap. The CDR3 bases are TGTGCCAGCAGTTACCTTTCAGGGAACACAGATACGCAGTATTTT. This encodes CASSYLSGNTDTQYF.